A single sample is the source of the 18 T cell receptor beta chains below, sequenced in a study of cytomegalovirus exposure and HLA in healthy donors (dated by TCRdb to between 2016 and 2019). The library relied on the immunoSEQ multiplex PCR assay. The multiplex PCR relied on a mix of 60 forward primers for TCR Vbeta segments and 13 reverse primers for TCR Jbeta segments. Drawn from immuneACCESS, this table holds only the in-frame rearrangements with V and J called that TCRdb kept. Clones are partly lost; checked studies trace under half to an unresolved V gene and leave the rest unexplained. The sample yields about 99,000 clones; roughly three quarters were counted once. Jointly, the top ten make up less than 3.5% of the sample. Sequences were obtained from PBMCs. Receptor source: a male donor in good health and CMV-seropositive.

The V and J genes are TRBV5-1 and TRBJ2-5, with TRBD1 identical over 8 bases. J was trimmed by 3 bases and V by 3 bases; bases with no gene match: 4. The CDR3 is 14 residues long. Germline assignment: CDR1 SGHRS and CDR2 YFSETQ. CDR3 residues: CASSSPGGKETQYF. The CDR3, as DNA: TGCGCCAGCAGCTCACCAGGGGGCAAAGAGACCCAGTACTTC.

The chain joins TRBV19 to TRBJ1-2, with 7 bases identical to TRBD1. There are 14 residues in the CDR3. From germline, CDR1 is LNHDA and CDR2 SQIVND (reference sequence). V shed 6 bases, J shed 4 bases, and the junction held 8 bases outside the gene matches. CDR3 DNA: TGTGCCAGTAGCAACCGGGACAGAAGCTATGGCTACACCTTC. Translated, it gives CASSNRDRSYGYTF.

The CDR3 sequence: CASSSVSGGKPYEQYF. CDR3 nucleotides: TGTGCCAGCAGTTCGGTGAGCGGGGGCAAGCCCTACGAGCAGTACTTC. The chain employs TRBV28 and TRBJ2-7, with 8 bases aligning to TRBD2. This CDR3 comprises 16 residues. Per germline, CDR1 MDHEN and CDR2 SYDVKM. The V gene end was trimmed by 4 bases and the J gene end by 2 bases; junction bases not matched to a gene: 10.

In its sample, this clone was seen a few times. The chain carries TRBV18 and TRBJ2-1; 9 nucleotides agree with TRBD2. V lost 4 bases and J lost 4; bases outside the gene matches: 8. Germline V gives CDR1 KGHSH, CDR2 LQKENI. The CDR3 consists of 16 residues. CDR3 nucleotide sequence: TGTGCCAGCTCACTCTCCGTAGCGGGGGAGTACAATGAGCAGTTCTTC. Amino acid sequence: CASSLSVAGEYNEQFF. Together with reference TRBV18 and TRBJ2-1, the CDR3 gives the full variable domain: NAGVMQNPRHLVRRRGQEARLRCSPMKGHSHVYWYRQLPEEGLKFMVYLQKENIIDESGMPKERFSAEFPKEGPSILRIQQVVRGDSAAYFCASSLSVAGEYNEQFFGPGTRLTVL.

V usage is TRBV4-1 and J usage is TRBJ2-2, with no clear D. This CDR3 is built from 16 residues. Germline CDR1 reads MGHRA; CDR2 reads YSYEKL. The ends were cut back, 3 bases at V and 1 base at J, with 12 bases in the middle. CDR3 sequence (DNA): TGCGCCAGCAGCCAGGTTTCAACCGGGAACACCGGGGAGCTGTTTTTT. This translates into CASSQVSTGNTGELFF.

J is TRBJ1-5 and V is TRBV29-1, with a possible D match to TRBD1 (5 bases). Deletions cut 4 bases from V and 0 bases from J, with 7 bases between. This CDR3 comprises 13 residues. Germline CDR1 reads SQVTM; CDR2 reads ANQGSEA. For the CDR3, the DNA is TGCAGCGTTGCGGGGGTTAGCAATCAGCCCCAGCATTTT. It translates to CSVAGVSNQPQHF.

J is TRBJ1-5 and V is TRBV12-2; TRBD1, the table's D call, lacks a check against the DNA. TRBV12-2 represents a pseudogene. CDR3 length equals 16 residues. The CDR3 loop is CASRSTPGKGNQPQHF. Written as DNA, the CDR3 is TGTGCAAGTCGCTCCACCCCAGGGAAGGGCAATCAGCCCCAGCATTTT.

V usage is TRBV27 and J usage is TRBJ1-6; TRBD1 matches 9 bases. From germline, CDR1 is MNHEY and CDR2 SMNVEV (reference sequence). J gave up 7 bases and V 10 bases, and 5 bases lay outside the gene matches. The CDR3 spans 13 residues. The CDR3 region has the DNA TGTGCCATCCGGGACAGGGTCAATTCACCCCTCCACTTT. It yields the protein CAIRDRVNSPLHF.

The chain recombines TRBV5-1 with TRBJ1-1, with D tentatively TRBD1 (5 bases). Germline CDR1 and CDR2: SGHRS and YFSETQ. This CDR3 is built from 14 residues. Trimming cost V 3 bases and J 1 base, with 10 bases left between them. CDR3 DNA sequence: TGCGCCAGCAGCTGGGGGGGGAGGAACACTGAAGCTTTCTTT. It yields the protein CASSWGGRNTEAFF.

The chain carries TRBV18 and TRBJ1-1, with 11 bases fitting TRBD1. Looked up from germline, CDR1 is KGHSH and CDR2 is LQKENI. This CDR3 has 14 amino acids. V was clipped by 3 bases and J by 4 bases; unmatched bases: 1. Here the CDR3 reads CASSPGQGATEAFF. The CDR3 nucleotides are TGTGCCAGCTCACCTGGACAGGGGGCCACTGAAGCTTTCTTT.

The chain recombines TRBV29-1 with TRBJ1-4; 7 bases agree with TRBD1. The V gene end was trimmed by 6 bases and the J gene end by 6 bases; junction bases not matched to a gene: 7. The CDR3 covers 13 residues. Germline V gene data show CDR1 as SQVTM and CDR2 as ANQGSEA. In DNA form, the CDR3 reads TGCAGCGTCCTGGAGCAGGGGGATGAAAAACTGTTTTTT. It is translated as CSVLEQGDEKLFF. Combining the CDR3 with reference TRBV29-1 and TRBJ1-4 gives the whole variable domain SAVISQKPSRDICQRGTSLTIQCQVDSQVTMMFWYRQQPGQSLTLIATANQGSEATYESGFVIDKFPISRPNLTFSTLTVSNMSPEDSSIYLCSVLEQGDEKLFFGSGTQLSVL.

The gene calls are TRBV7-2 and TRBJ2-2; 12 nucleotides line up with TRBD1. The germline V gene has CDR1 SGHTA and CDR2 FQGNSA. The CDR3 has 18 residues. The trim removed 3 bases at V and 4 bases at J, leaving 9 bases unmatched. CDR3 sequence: CASSLRGTGGGRTGELFF. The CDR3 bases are TGTGCCAGCAGCTTGAGAGGGACAGGGGGCGGGCGCACCGGGGAGCTGTTTTTT.

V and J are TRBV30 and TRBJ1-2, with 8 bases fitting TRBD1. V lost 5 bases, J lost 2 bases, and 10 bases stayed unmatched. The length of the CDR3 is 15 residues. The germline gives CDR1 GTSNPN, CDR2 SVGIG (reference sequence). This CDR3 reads CAWSRGQEQNYGYTF. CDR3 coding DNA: TGTGCCTGGTCTCGGGGACAGGAACAAAACTATGGCTACACCTTC.

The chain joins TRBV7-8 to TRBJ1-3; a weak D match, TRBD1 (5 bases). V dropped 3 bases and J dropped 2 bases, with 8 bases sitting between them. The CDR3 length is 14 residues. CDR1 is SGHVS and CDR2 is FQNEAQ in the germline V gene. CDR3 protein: CASSFGAAGNTIYF. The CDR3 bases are TGTGCCAGCAGCTTTGGGGCGGCTGGAAACACCATATATTTT.

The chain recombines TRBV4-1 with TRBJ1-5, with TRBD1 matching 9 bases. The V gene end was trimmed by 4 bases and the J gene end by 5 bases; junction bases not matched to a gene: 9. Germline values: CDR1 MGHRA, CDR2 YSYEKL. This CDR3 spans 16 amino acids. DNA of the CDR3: TGCGCCAGCAGCCCCTGGACAGGGGCCGGGGATCAGCCCCAGCATTTT. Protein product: CASSPWTGAGDQPQHF.

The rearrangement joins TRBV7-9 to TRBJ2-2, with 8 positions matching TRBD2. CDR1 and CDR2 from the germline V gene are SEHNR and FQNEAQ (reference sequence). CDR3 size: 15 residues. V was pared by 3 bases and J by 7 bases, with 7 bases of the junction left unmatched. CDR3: CASSLVGGAHGELFF. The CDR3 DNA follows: TGTGCCAGCAGCTTGGTCGGGGGGGCCCACGGGGAGCTGTTTTTT.

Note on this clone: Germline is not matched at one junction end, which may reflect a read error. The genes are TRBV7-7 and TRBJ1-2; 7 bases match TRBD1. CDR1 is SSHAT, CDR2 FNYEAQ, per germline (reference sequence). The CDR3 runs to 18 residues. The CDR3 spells CASSPDRPQTGTVRGYTF. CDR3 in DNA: TGTGCTAGCAGCCCCGATCGGCCCCAAACCGGGACAGTAAGGGGCTACACCTTC.

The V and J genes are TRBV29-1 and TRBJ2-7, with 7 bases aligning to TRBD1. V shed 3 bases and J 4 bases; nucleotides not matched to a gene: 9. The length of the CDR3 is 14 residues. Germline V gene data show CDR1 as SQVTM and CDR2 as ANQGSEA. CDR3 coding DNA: TGCAGCGTTGATGCCCCGGGACAGCTTTACGAGCAGTACTTC. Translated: CSVDAPGQLYEQYF.